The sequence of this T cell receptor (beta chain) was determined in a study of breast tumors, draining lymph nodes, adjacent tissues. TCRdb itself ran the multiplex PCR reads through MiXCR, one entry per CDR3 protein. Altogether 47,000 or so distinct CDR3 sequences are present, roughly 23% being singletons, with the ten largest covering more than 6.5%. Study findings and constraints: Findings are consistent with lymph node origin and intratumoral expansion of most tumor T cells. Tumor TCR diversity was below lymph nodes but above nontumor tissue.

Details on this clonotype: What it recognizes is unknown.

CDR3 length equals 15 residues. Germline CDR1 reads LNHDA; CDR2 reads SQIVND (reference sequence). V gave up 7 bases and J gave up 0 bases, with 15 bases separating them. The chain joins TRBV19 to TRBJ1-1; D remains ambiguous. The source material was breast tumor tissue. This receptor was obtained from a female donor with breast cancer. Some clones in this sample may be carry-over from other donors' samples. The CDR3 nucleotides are TGTGCCAGTAAAGACATAGACTCGATGAACACTGAAGCTTTCTTT. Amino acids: CASKDIDSMNTEAFF.